This is a list of T cell receptor beta chains from one sample in a study of prognosis after radiotherapy for stage I lung cancer. TCRdb itself ran the multiplex PCR reads through MiXCR, one entry per CDR3 protein. The data show roughly 13,000 distinct CDR3 sequences, roughly a quarter seen once. Sequenced material: PBMCs, taken before or after stereotactic body radiation therapy (not recorded which). Receptors were obtained from a donor aged 50 or older with non-small cell lung cancer. Both conserved end residues are part of each CDR3. The D gene is left open where the match is weak. Not all rows give a size; the values are once, few, many and, for expanded clones, a class.

TGTGCCAGCAGCGGGGAGAGCAGCCCCCAGCATTTT	CASSGESSPQHF	TRBV7-9	TRBJ1-5	-	medium-sized
TGCAGTGCTAGAGACACAGGGAGTTACGGAAACACCATATATTTT	CSARDTGSYGNTIYF	TRBV20-1	TRBJ1-3	-	many
TGTGCCAGTAGAGAGGGGGCGCGGAACTATGGCTACACCTTC	CASREGARNYGYTF	TRBV19	TRBJ1-2	TRBD1	many
TGTGCCAGCAGTTTCAAGCCAAGGCAGGGGCTAGTAGGGCGGAGGTCTTACAATGAGCAGTTCTTC	CASSFKPRQGLVGRRSYNEQFF	TRBV27	TRBJ2-1	-	medium-sized
TGTGCCAGCAGGGCTAGCGGACGACAAGAGACCCAGTACTTC	CASRASGRQETQYF	TRBV12-3/TRBV12-4	TRBJ2-5	TRBD2	many
TGCAGTGCTAGAAAGGCGGGACAGGGGACAGATACGCAGTATTTT	CSARKAGQGTDTQYF	TRBV20-1	TRBJ2-3	TRBD1	medium-sized
TGTGCCAGCATCCTGACAGGGGATAATCGGCCCCATCATTTT	CASILTGDNRPHHF	TRBV28	TRBJ1-5	TRBD1	-
TGCAGTGCCCCAGGGAGGGGGCGCCTCGGTAATGAAAAACTGTTTTTT	CSAPGRGRLGNEKLFF	TRBV20-1	TRBJ1-4	TRBD1	medium-sized
TGCAGTGCTAGTAGTTCTAGCGGGACAAAGACCCAGTACTTC	CSASSSSGTKTQYF	TRBV20-1	TRBJ2-5	TRBD2	many
TGTGCCAGCAGCTTGGGTTCGGCCTCTGGAAACACCATATATTTT	CASSLGSASGNTIYF	TRBV5-6	TRBJ1-3	-	many
TGTGCCAGCAGCTTAGTCAGGGGGGAAAAACTGTTTTTT	CASSLVRGEKLFF	TRBV11-2	TRBJ1-4	TRBD1	many
TGCAGTTCCGCGGTCGGCGGCAATGAGCAGTTCTTC	CSSAVGGNEQFF	TRBV20-1	TRBJ2-1	-	-
TGTGCCAGCAGTCCTGCCGGTAGCGGGAGCTCCTACGAGCAGTACTTC	CASSPAGSGSSYEQYF	TRBV28	TRBJ2-7	TRBD2	medium-sized
TGCAGTGCAACTACAGGGAAGACCCAGTACTTC	CSATTGKTQYF	TRBV20-1	TRBJ2-5	-	-
TGTGCCAGCAGCTTAGGACTAGGGGTCGGCCGCACAGATACGCAGTATTTT	CASSLGLGVGRTDTQYF	TRBV7-2	TRBJ2-3	-	many
TGCGCCAGCAGGATCCCTGGGAATGAGCAGTTCTTC	CASRIPGNEQFF	TRBV5-1	TRBJ2-1	-	medium-sized
TGTGCCACCAGTGACACGGGGTCCAGGTATATGATGCCCCAGCATTTT	CATSDTGSRYMMPQHF	TRBV24-1	TRBJ1-5	-	-
TGTGCCAGCAGCCATTTGACTAGCGGGAATGGAAATACGCAGTATTTT	CASSHLTSGNGNTQYF	TRBV3-1	TRBJ2-3	TRBD2	many